The 23 T cell receptor beta chains given below trace back to one sample, sequenced in a study of CXCR3-negative and CXCR3-positive naive CD8 T cells. UMI-labeled 5' RACE TRB cDNA libraries were prepared from the cells. TCRdb reprocessed the 5' RACE reads, keeping one entry per CDR3 protein, no DNA. The sample table sets out 130,000 or so distinct CDR3 sequences. Sequencing used naive CXCR3- CD8+ T cells from blood. The subset is: CD45RO-CCR7+CD27+CD95- naive CD8+ T cells lacking CXCR3 (TNR3-). The source is a human donor in good health. Some clones in this sample may be carry-over from other donors' samples.

This chain uses TRBV7-9 with TRBJ2-3. CDR1 and CDR2 (germline): SEHNR, FQNEAQ (reference sequence). The CDR3 length is 12 residues. CDR3: CASSLLRDTQYF.

The rearrangement joins TRBV7-9 to TRBJ1-1. Germline values: CDR1 SEHNR, CDR2 FQNEAQ (reference sequence). The CDR3 totals 12 residues. CDR3 residues: CASSLAAQEAFF.

J is TRBJ1-1 and V is TRBV7-6. This CDR3 region has 13 residues. The V gene's germline CDR1 is SGHVS and CDR2 FNYEAQ. The CDR3 loop reads CASSVAEDTEAFF.

The chain couples TRBV12-3 or TRBV12-4 to TRBJ1-2. There are 13 residues in the CDR3. This CDR3 is CASSQSGPHGYTF.

V usage is TRBV7-9 and J usage is TRBJ2-5; the TCRdb call, TRBD1, lacks DNA for checking. This CDR3 has 14 residues. The germline V gene encodes CDR1 SEHNR and CDR2 FQNEAQ (reference sequence). The CDR3 sequence: CASSLETGRETQYF. Full variable domain (missing parts from reference TRBV7-9 and TRBJ2-5): DTGVSQNPRHKITKRGQNVTFRCDPISEHNRLYWYRQTLGQGPEFLTYFQNEAQLEKSRLLSDRFSAERPKGSFSTLEIQRTEQGDSAMYLCASSLETGRETQYFGPGTRLLVL.

The chain is built from TRBV7-3 and TRBJ2-1; the TCRdb D gene call, TRBD1, has no DNA to confirm it. CDR1 is SGHTA and CDR2 is FQGTGA in the germline V gene. This CDR3 has 13 residues. The CDR3 spells CASSQSGANEQFF. Drawing the rest from reference TRBV7-3 and TRBJ2-1, the complete variable domain is GAGVSQTPSNKVTEKGKYVELRCDPISGHTALYWYRQSLGQGPEFLIYFQGTGAADDSGLPNDRFFAVRPEGSVSTLKIQRTERGDSAVYLCASSQSGANEQFFGPGTRLTVL.

This rearrangement joins TRBV29-1 to TRBJ2-1; the D call of TRBD2 rests on TCRdb alone, since no DNA is present to check it. Germline CDR1 reads SQVTM; CDR2 reads ANQGSEA. The CDR3 sequence is 17 residues long. CDR3 loop: CSVAGTSGNSYYNEQFF.

The chain links TRBV20-1 to TRBJ2-3; TCRdb proposes TRBD1, but this gene call is untestable without DNA. The CDR3 extends over 15 amino acids. Germline lookup yields CDR1 DFQATT and CDR2 SNEGSKA (reference sequence). CDR3 region: CSARMGGTGLDTQYF.

The chain employs TRBV12-3 or TRBV12-4 and TRBJ2-5; the TCRdb call, TRBD2, lacks DNA for checking. This CDR3 spans 13 amino acids. The CDR3 spells CASSLGVWETQYF.

This CDR3 reads CASSLGRPNYEQYF. The rearrangement uses TRBV7-6 and TRBJ2-7. The CDR3 spans 14 residues. Germline V lookup: CDR1 SGHVS, CDR2 FNYEAQ.

V gene TRBV29-1 combines with J gene TRBJ1-1; TCRdb outputs TRBD1, but without DNA this stays unchecked. The CDR3 is 16 residues long. CDR1 is SQVTM, CDR2 ANQGSEA, per germline. The CDR3 here is CSVEGAQGAPGTEAFF.

The chain joins TRBV7-9 to TRBJ2-3; as DNA is missing, the TRBD2 call by TCRdb cannot be tested. Germline lookup yields CDR1 SEHNR and CDR2 FQNEAQ (reference sequence). The CDR3 is made up of 15 amino acids. The CDR3 reads CASSLVAQSTDTQYF.

The chain links TRBV4-1 to TRBJ1-1. This CDR3 comprises 15 residues. The germline V gene encodes CDR1 MGHRA and CDR2 YSYEKL. CDR3 region: CASSLVTAVNTEAFF.

The J gene is TRBJ2-1, the V gene TRBV7-9; TCRdb calls TRBD2, which cannot be checked without DNA. Germline V gene data show CDR1 as SEHNR and CDR2 as FQNEAQ (reference sequence). The CDR3 totals 16 residues. CDR3 region: CASSPQTSGSYNEQFF. The complete variable domain, with remaining parts taken from reference TRBV7-9 and TRBJ2-1, reads DTGVSQNPRHKITKRGQNVTFRCDPISEHNRLYWYRQTLGQGPEFLTYFQNEAQLEKSRLLSDRFSAERPKGSFSTLEIQRTEQGDSAMYLCASSPQTSGSYNEQFFGPGTRLTVL.

The chain links TRBV4-1 to TRBJ2-7; TCRdb returns TRBD2, unconfirmable since there is no DNA. CDR1 is MGHRA and CDR2 is YSYEKL in the germline V gene. This CDR3 is built from 16 residues. This chain's CDR3 is CASSLAKYGPSYEQYF.

CDR3 region: CAISDVGRGDTEAFF. V gene TRBV10-3 combines with J gene TRBJ1-1; the TCRdb call, TRBD1, lacks DNA for checking. The CDR3 runs to 15 residues. Germline V CDR1 and CDR2: ENHRY, SYGVKD.

J is TRBJ2-1 and V is TRBV7-9. The CDR3 has 12 residues. CDR1 and CDR2 (germline): SEHNR, FQNEAQ (reference sequence). Here the CDR3 reads CASSLAPNEQFF.

This chain uses TRBV20-1 with TRBJ2-7; TCRdb reports TRBD1, a call that lacks DNA to check it against. CDR1 and CDR2 from the germline V gene are DFQATT and SNEGSKA (reference sequence). The CDR3 is made up of 15 amino acids. CDR3 loop: CSARRRQNLSYEQYF.

The chain is built from TRBV2 and TRBJ2-7; checking the TCRdb D call of TRBD1 is not possible without DNA. The germline CDR1 and CDR2 sequences are SNHLY and FYNNEI. The CDR3 loop spans 12 amino acids. CDR3 sequence: CASRGQGYEQYF.

The genes are TRBV15 and TRBJ2-1; no DNA is available, so the TRBD2 call from TCRdb remains unchecked. Germline V lookup: CDR1 LNHNV, CDR2 YYDKDF (reference sequence). This CDR3 has 18 amino acids. The CDR3 is CATSRASGPSLSYNEQFF.

V usage is TRBV5-1 and J usage is TRBJ2-7; TCRdb's D call, TRBD1, is unchecked because there is no DNA. This CDR3 region has 14 residues. CDR1 and CDR2 (germline): SGHRS, YFSETQ. The CDR3 spells CASSLVGTGGEQYF.

V and J are TRBV6-1 and TRBJ2-7; the TRBD2 assignment by TCRdb is unverifiable without DNA. The CDR3 spans 16 residues. The germline gives CDR1 MNHNS, CDR2 SASEGT. The CDR3 sequence: CASRETSGGAFYEQYF.

The rearrangement joins TRBV29-1 to TRBJ2-7; TCRdb reports TRBD2, a call that lacks DNA to check it against. Germline CDR1 SQVTM, CDR2 ANQGSEA. The CDR3 consists of 13 residues. The CDR3 protein is CSASLTVSYEQYF.